A single sample gave rise to the 19 T cell receptor beta chains below, sequenced in a study of human T cells and chemical hapten exposure. The total RNA was obtained from whole blood that was not fractionated. TCRdb re-called the 5' RACE reads with MiXCR, one entry per CDR3 protein. The data show over 70,000 distinct CDR3 sequences, 15% seen once. The receptors shown here come from a female donor in good health.

At least ten counts were recorded for this clonotype. The chain links TRBV28 to TRBJ1-1; 11 bases line up with TRBD1. Germline lookup yields CDR1 MDHEN and CDR2 SYDVKM. This CDR3 contains 15 residues. V was clipped by 7 bases and J by 8 bases; unmatched bases: 12. The CDR3 DNA reads TGTGCCAGCACCTCTGCCGGGACAGGGGGATGGGAAGCTTTCTTT. Its protein product is CASTSAGTGGWEAFF.

This clonotype was seen a few times. V gene TRBV10-3 combines with J gene TRBJ1-3; D not resolved. Trimming left V 0 bases short and J 0 bases short, with 12 bases between. Germline V gene data show CDR1 as ENHRY and CDR2 as SYGVKD. The CDR3 runs 17 residues. The CDR3 protein is CAISESPGRLSGNTIYF. The CDR3 DNA sequence: TGTGCCATCAGTGAGTCCCCAGGCCGCCTCTCTGGAAACACCATATATTTT.

V usage is TRBV5-4 and J usage is TRBJ2-4, with 9 bases that match TRBD2. Losses at the gene ends were 4 bases for V and 2 bases for J; bases not matched to a gene: 13. The CDR3 has 18 amino acids. Germline assignment: CDR1 SGHNT and CDR2 YYREEE (reference sequence). The CDR3: CASSLGGGADGTKNIQYF. CDR3 in DNA: TGTGCCAGCAGCCTGGGCGGGGGGGCTGATGGGACCAAAAACATTCAGTACTTC.

This chain links TRBV12-3 or TRBV12-4 with TRBJ1-1; no firm D call. Trimming removed 5 bases at V and 10 bases at J, with 17 bases between. This CDR3 spans 13 amino acids. The CDR3 sequence: CASSPDLEQGAFF. DNA for the CDR3: TGTGCCAGCAGTCCAGACCTAGAACAAGGAGCTTTCTTT.

This clonotype was seen only a few times. This chain uses TRBV6-5 with TRBJ1-1; D may be TRBD1 (5 bases). Trimming removed 6 bases from V and 1 base from J, with 12 bases in between. The CDR3 extends over 14 amino acids. Germline CDR1 is MNHEY and CDR2 is SVGAGI. Here the CDR3 reads CASRWDPTNTEAFF. The CDR3 region has the DNA TGTGCCAGCAGGTGGGACCCAACGAACACTGAAGCTTTCTTT.

This clonotype was observed a handful of times. Written as DNA, the CDR3 is TGTGCCACGGGGCTAGCGGGTTTCTCCTACAATGAGCAGTTCTTC. Translated: CATGLAGFSYNEQFF. The chain links TRBV19 to TRBJ2-1; 8 bases align to TRBD2. The CDR3 extends over 15 amino acids. Germline assignment: CDR1 LNHDA and CDR2 SQIVND (reference sequence). V was clipped by 10 bases and J by 0 bases; unmatched bases: 8.

The chain links TRBV29-1 to TRBJ1-1, with unresolved D. With 5 bases removed from V and 0 bases from J, the gap between germline ends came to 10 bases. The CDR3 consists of 13 residues. Germline V CDR1 and CDR2: SQVTM, ANQGSEA. In nucleotides, the CDR3 is TGCAGCGTTCGGTCAATCATGAACACTGAAGCTTTCTTT. As protein: CSVRSIMNTEAFF. The entire variable domain, with the rest obtained from reference TRBV29-1 and TRBJ1-1, is as follows: SAVISQKPSRDICQRGTSLTIQCQVDSQVTMMFWYRQQPGQSLTLIATANQGSEATYESGFVIDKFPISRPNLTFSTLTVSNMSPEDSSIYLCSVRSIMNTEAFFGQGTRLTVV.

The chain couples TRBV5-1 to TRBJ2-7, with D unclear. The CDR3 length is 15 residues. Trimming left V 1 base short and J 2 bases short, with 13 bases between. Germline V gene lookup returns CDR1 SGHRS and CDR2 YFSETQ. CDR3 sequence: CASSLIAGSTYEQYF. The DNA for the CDR3 is TGCGCCAGCAGCTTGATAGCCGGCAGTACCTACGAGCAGTACTTC.

Only a few counts were recorded for this clonotype. This chain uses TRBV5-5 with TRBJ2-3; TRBD2 agrees at 10 bases. The ends lost 5 bases at V and 6 bases at J; junction bases unmatched: 6. There are 14 residues in the CDR3. Germline CDR1 SGHKS, CDR2 YYEKEE (reference sequence). CDR3 nucleotides: TGTGCCAGCAGGGAGCGGGGGGGTAGCGATACGCAGTATTTT. It yields the protein CASRERGGSDTQYF.

The J gene is TRBJ2-1, the V gene TRBV6-1; TRBD1 aligns across 9 bases. Losses at the gene ends were 5 bases for V and 6 bases for J; bases not matched to a gene: 2. CDR1 and CDR2 from the germline V gene are MNHNS and SASEGT. CDR3 length: 13 amino acids. Written as DNA, the CDR3 is TGTGCCAGCAGTACACAGGGGGCCAATGAGCAGTTCTTC. This gives the protein CASSTQGANEQFF.

With regard to this clonotype: An end of the junction differs from the germline gene, which may be a read error. This chain links TRBV11-1 with TRBJ2-7; the D gene could be TRBD1 or TRBD2 (5 bases each). The length of the CDR3 is 13 residues. CDR1 and CDR2 from the germline V gene are SGHAT and FQDESV (reference sequence). The CDR3 nucleotides read TGTGCCAGCAGCTCCGCGGACTCTTTATGGGGGAACTTC. Its translation is CASSSADSLWGNF.

A remark on this clonotype: A much more abundant neighbour one base away suggests this may be a read error. The CDR3 nucleotides read TGTGCCAGCAGCTTAGGGGCCCTAGCGGGAGAAGATAAGCAGTTCTTC. Amino acids: CASSLGALAGEDKQFF. The chain employs TRBV7-9 and TRBJ2-1; 10 bases fit TRBD2. This CDR3 comprises 16 residues. V lost 1 base and J lost 11; bases outside the gene matches: 11. Germline-derived CDR1 and CDR2 are SEHNR and FQNEAQ (reference sequence).

This clonotype was counted a few times. This rearrangement joins TRBV4-1 to TRBJ1-1; TRBD1 agrees at 9 bases. Unmatched junction bases numbered 6, after V lost 1 base and J lost 3 bases. The germline CDR1 and CDR2 sequences are MGHRA and YSYEKL. The CDR3 contains 16 residues. DNA of the CDR3: TGCGCCAGCAGCCAAGCCGAAGGGACAGGGCACACTGAAGCTTTCTTT. Its protein product is CASSQAEGTGHTEAFF.

The CDR3 bases are TGTGCCAGCAGCCAACGCAGCTATCACGCTGAAGCTTTCTTT. This sequence encodes CASSQRSYHAEAFF. The V call is TRBV3-1, the J call TRBJ1-1; the D is unclear. V lost 2 bases, J lost 6 bases, and 13 bases lay in between. The germline CDR1 and CDR2 sequences are LGHDT and YNNKEL (reference sequence). CDR3 size: 14 residues.

There are a few counts of this clonotype. CDR3 nucleotides: TGTGCCAGCAGTTTAACATTAACTTGGGGCCCAGATACGCAGTATTTT. Translation: CASSLTLTWGPDTQYF. This chain connects TRBV28 to TRBJ2-3; the D gene is possibly TRBD1 (5 bases). This CDR3 region has 16 residues. Germline V lookup: CDR1 MDHEN, CDR2 SYDVKM. V lost 2 bases, J lost 4 bases, and 16 bases lay in between.

This clonotype was observed a few times. This chain uses TRBV3-1 with TRBJ2-2, with TRBD1 identical over 12 bases. V shed 4 bases, J shed 7 bases, and the junction held 4 bases outside the gene matches. The germline V gene has CDR1 LGHDT and CDR2 YNNKEL (reference sequence). The CDR3 totals 15 residues. In nucleotides, the CDR3 is TGTGCCAGCAGCCGGGGACAGGGGGCTATCGGGGAGCTGTTTTTT. It specifies CASSRGQGAIGELFF.

In this sample, this clonotype turned up a few times. V usage is TRBV7-6 and J usage is TRBJ1-3, with 7 bases aligning to TRBD1. Per germline, CDR1 SGHVS and CDR2 FNYEAQ. The CDR3 is 18 amino acids. V dropped 1 base and J dropped 0; count of bases not matched to a gene: 9. The CDR3 protein is CASSLEVGTASSGNTIYF. DNA for the CDR3: TGTGCCAGCAGCTTAGAGGTCGGGACAGCTAGCTCTGGAAACACCATATATTTT.

This clonotype has only a few counts. The V call is TRBV4-3, the J call TRBJ2-2; possible D gene TRBD1, 6 bases. CDR1 and CDR2 from the germline V gene are LGHNA and YSLEER. Between the trimmed V and J ends, which lost 0 bases and 6 bases, there was a span of 14 bases. The CDR3 runs to 16 residues. The DNA for the CDR3 is TGCGCCAGCAGCCAAGAGGCAGGGGCACTTGCCGGGGAGCTGTTTTTT. Protein sequence: CASSQEAGALAGELFF.

V and J are TRBV5-1 and TRBJ2-5; 7 bases line up with TRBD1. The CDR3 sequence is 14 residues long. J was trimmed by 2 bases and V by 4 bases; bases with no gene match: 5. In germline, CDR1 is SGHRS, CDR2 YFSETQ. This chain's CDR3 is CASSPRDSQETQYF. DNA for the CDR3: TGCGCCAGCAGCCCACGGGACAGTCAAGAGACCCAGTACTTC.